This T cell receptor (beta chain) was sequenced during a study of blood T cells in healthy people across ages. Total RNA amounts of at least 6 micrograms were extracted per sample. The CDR3 has 16 amino acids. V lost 7 bases to trimming and J lost 2 bases, with 15 bases between them. Combining a sample-barcoded 5' primer with a J-beta primer mix, a second PCR ran for about 7 to 12 cycles. Tagging of each cDNA molecule was performed by a template-switch adaptor with 12 random nucleotides. MiXCR was run by TCRdb on the 5' RACE reads, yielding one entry per CDR3 protein. The data hold some 1.5 million distinct CDR3 sequences, with 35% to 45% observed a single time. Only one count was recorded for this clonotype. Its antigen is not known. Broader study findings: A conclusive naive versus antigen-experienced comparison was prevented by the unsorted PBMCs.

The rearrangement joins TRBV12-3 or TRBV12-4 to TRBJ2-6; a weak D match, TRBD2 (5 bases). The TCR originated in a woman under 30 in good health. The sample was blood. The chain's CDR3 is CASTLEVGAGANVLTF. CDR3 nucleotides: TGTGCCAGCACCTTAGAGGTCGGGGCTGGGGCCAACGTCCTGACTTTC.